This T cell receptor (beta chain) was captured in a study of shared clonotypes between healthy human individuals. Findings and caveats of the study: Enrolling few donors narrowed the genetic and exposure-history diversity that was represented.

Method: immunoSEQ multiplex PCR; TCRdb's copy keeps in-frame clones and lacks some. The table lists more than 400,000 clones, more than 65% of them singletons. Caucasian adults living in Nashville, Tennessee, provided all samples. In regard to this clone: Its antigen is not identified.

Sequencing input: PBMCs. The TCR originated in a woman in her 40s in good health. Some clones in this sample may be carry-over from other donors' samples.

The DNA for the CDR3 is TGTGCCAGCAGCTTTACCGGGTCAACCACAGATACGCAGTATTTT. It codes for CASSFTGSTTDTQYF. This sequence joins TRBV11-2 and TRBJ2-3, with D uncertain. V lost 3 bases, J lost 2 bases, and 12 bases lay in between. Germline lookup yields CDR1 SGHAT and CDR2 FQNNGV. The CDR3 spans 15 residues.